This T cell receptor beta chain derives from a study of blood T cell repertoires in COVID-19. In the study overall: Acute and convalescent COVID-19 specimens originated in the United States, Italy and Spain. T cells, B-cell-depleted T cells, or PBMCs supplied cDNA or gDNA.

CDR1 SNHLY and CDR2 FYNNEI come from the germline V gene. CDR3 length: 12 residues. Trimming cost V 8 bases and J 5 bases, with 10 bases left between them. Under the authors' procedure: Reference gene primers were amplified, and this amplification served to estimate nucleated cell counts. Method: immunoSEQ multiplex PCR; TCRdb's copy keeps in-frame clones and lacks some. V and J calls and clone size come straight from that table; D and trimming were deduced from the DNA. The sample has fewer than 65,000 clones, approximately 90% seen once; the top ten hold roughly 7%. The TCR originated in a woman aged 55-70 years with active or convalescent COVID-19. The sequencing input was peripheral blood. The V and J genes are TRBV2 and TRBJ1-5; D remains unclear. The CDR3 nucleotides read TGTGCCAGCTCCTCCTATCATCAGCCCCAGCATTTT. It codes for CASSSYHQPQHF.